The 21 T cell receptor beta chains below were found in one sample sequenced in a study of shared clonotypes between healthy human individuals. Produced via immunoSEQ multiplex PCR; TCRdb's table is partial and in-frame only. The sample yields millions of clones, approximately 90% seen once. The sequencing input was naive CD4+ T cells sorted from blood. Subset of the sample: CD45RA+ positively selected. The source is a man aged 18 to 29 in good health.

As regards this clone: At the DNA level, this CDR3 is encoded by other sequences in the same sample as well. The V gene is TRBV5-1, the J gene TRBJ2-2; no clear D. Germline V CDR1 and CDR2: SGHRS, YFSETQ. V lost 0 bases to trimming and J lost 4 bases, with 7 bases between them. This CDR3 is 14 amino acids long. This chain's CDR3 is CASSLGLSTGELFF. The CDR3 DNA is TGCGCCAGCAGCTTGGGTCTGTCCACCGGGGAGCTGTTTTTT.

The rearrangement joins TRBV30 to TRBJ2-5; 7 bases agree with TRBD2. There are 14 residues in the CDR3. J gave up 5 bases and V 6 bases, and 12 bases lay outside the gene matches. Germline V gene lookup returns CDR1 GTSNPN and CDR2 SVGIG (reference sequence). Here the CDR3 DNA reads TGTGCCTGTGCTGGGGGGGGACGTCCCGAGACCCAGTACTTC. Amino acids: CACAGGGRPETQYF.

The V call is TRBV9, the J call TRBJ1-2; 8 bases map to TRBD1. V lost 1 base, J lost 10 bases, and 6 bases stayed unmatched. This CDR3 contains 13 residues. Germline loops: CDR1 SGDLS, CDR2 YYNGEE. The CDR3 loop is CASSVIGTGNYTF. The CDR3 DNA reads TGTGCCAGCAGCGTAATTGGGACAGGTAACTACACCTTC.

As for this clone: Other DNA sequences in the same sample also yield this CDR3. CDR3: CASSITQETQYF. In DNA form, the CDR3 reads TGCGCCAGCAGCATCACCCAAGAGACCCAGTACTTC. V and J are TRBV5-1 and TRBJ2-5; D is undetermined. The V end lost 4 bases, the J end lost 1 base, and 5 bases lay between the germline ends. Germline V gene sequence: CDR1 SGHRS, CDR2 YFSETQ. The CDR3 has 12 residues.

There are a few counts of this clone. Other DNA sequences in the sample encode the same CDR3. V gene TRBV5-1 combines with J gene TRBJ2-7; D gene unclear. Per the germline V gene, CDR1 is SGHRS and CDR2 is YFSETQ. The CDR3 sequence is 11 residues long. V was shortened by 4 bases and J by 3 bases, with 5 bases between the two germline ends. CDR3 sequence (DNA): TGCGCCAGCAGCGCAGACTACGAGCAGTACTTC. Amino acids: CASSADYEQYF.

The chain uses TRBV10-2 and TRBJ2-3; D unresolved. The CDR3 sequence is 12 residues long. Trimming stripped 5 bases from V and 5 bases from J, with 8 bases between. Per germline, CDR1 WSHSY and CDR2 SAAADI. CDR3 residues: CASSWAEDTQYF. CDR3 sequence (DNA): TGCGCCAGCAGTTGGGCGGAAGATACGCAGTATTTT.

The chain employs TRBV18 and TRBJ1-3, with TRBD1 matching 7 bases. Trimming at V came to 0 bases and at J to 2 bases, leaving 4 bases not matched to a gene. This CDR3 contains 16 residues. The V gene's germline CDR1 is KGHSH and CDR2 LQKENI. CDR3 DNA sequence: TGTGCCAGCTCACCACCGAACAGGGGAGCTGGAAACACCATATATTTT. This gives the protein CASSPPNRGAGNTIYF.

V is TRBV15 and J is TRBJ2-5; the match to TRBD1 covers 11 bases. The germline V gene encodes CDR1 LNHNV and CDR2 YYDKDF (reference sequence). The junction had 4 bases not matched to a gene; V was cut back by 5 bases and J by 5 bases. This CDR3 comprises 14 residues. The CDR3 nucleotides read TGTGCCACCAGCGGATGGGACAGGGGGGAGACCCAGTACTTC. Translated, it gives CATSGWDRGETQYF.

V and J are TRBV6-1 and TRBJ1-1, with 7 nucleotides matching TRBD1. Germline CDR1 is MNHNS and CDR2 is SASEGT. The CDR3 runs 14 residues. The junction had 5 bases not matched to a gene; V was cut back by 5 bases and J by 2 bases. CDR3 sequence reads: CASSHTGVNTEAFF. CDR3 sequence (DNA): TGTGCCAGCAGTCACACAGGGGTTAACACTGAAGCTTTCTTT.

CDR3 bases: TGTGCCAGCAGTTACACGGGACGTACGGATTCACCCCTCCACTTT. This encodes CASSYTGRTDSPLHF. The V gene is TRBV6-6, the J gene TRBJ1-6; possibly TRBD1 for D (5 bases). The V end lost 2 bases, the J end lost 8 bases, and 13 bases lay between the germline ends. The CDR3 runs to 15 residues. From germline, CDR1 is MNHNY and CDR2 SVGAGI (reference sequence).

The chain couples TRBV9 to TRBJ2-1; 9 positions match TRBD1. The length of the CDR3 is 14 residues. J lost 5 bases, V lost 3 bases, and 3 bases had no gene match. The germline CDR1 and CDR2 sequences are SGDLS and YYNGEE. CDR3 protein: CASSADRGDNEQFF. CDR3 DNA sequence: TGTGCCAGCAGCGCGGACAGGGGAGACAATGAGCAGTTCTTC.

V gene TRBV18 combines with J gene TRBJ2-2; 9 bases are shared with TRBD1. Germline V lookup: CDR1 KGHSH, CDR2 LQKENI. The CDR3 has 16 amino acids. J gave up 4 bases and V 2 bases, and 5 bases lay outside the gene matches. The CDR3 bases are TGTGCCAGCTCACCAGGGGACAGGGTTTTCACCGGGGAGCTGTTTTTT. Translating gives CASSPGDRVFTGELFF.

The CDR3 is CAIRGGLANEQFF. For the CDR3, the DNA is TGTGCCATCAGGGGGGGACTAGCAAATGAGCAGTTCTTC. The chain is built from TRBV10-3 and TRBJ2-1; TRBD2 aligns across 9 bases. CDR1 is ENHRY and CDR2 is SYGVKD in the germline V gene. The CDR3 is made up of 13 amino acids. V gave up 6 bases and J gave up 7 bases; unmatched junction bases: 4.

The rearrangement uses TRBV6-1 and TRBJ1-1; perhaps TRBD1 as D (6 bases). V was pared by 4 bases and J by 1 base, with 28 bases between. The CDR3 has 20 amino acids. The V gene's germline CDR1 is MNHNS and CDR2 SASEGT. In DNA form, the CDR3 reads TGTGCCAGCAGTGCGGATCGGAGCCGGGACAACGTCAGCAGGAACACTGAAGCTTTCTTT. Its translation: CASSADRSRDNVSRNTEAFF.

The chain employs TRBV7-2 and TRBJ1-4, with unresolved D. The germline V and J ends were trimmed by 3 bases and 6 bases, with 11 bases remaining between them. The CDR3 consists of 14 residues. Germline V gives CDR1 SGHTA, CDR2 FQGNSA. The CDR3 is CASSFRAGDEKLFF. As DNA, the CDR3 is TGTGCCAGCAGCTTTCGGGCGGGAGATGAAAAACTGTTTTTT.

This clone has only one observation. The chain carries TRBV5-1 and TRBJ2-3; 10 nucleotides align to TRBD1. The CDR3 covers 15 residues. The trim removed 0 bases at V and 6 bases at J, leaving 4 bases unmatched. The germline V gene encodes CDR1 SGHRS and CDR2 YFSETQ. The CDR3 sequence: CASSLAGQGVDTQYF. The CDR3 region has the DNA TGCGCCAGCAGCTTGGCCGGACAGGGGGTCGATACGCAGTATTTT.

This chain uses TRBV11-2 with TRBJ2-5, with TRBD1 matching 7 bases. The V segment lost 6 bases and the J segment 5 bases; nucleotides outside the gene matches: 15. Germline CDR1 SGHAT, CDR2 FQNNGV. This CDR3 has 16 amino acids. For the CDR3, the DNA is TGTGCCAGCAGGCCTCTACAGGGGCCCAGGAGGGAGACCCAGTACTTC. Its protein product is CASRPLQGPRRETQYF.

Details on this clone: This sample includes further DNA sequences coding for the same CDR3. The rearrangement joins TRBV5-6 to TRBJ1-2; no clear D gene. Germline-derived CDR1 and CDR2 are SGHDT and YYEEEE. Trimming shortened V by 0 bases and J by 1 base, and 4 bases separated the two germline ends. There are 13 residues in the CDR3. CDR3 coding DNA: TGTGCCAGCAGCTTGGGGGGTAACTATGGCTACACCTTC. It encodes CASSLGGNYGYTF. Drawing the rest from reference TRBV5-6 and TRBJ1-2, the complete variable domain is DAGVTQSPTHLIKTRGQQVTLRCSPKSGHDTVSWYQQALGQGPQFIFQYYEEEERQRGNFPDRFSGHQFPNYSSELNVNALLLGDSALYLCASSLGGNYGYTFGSGTRLTVV.

The chain uses TRBV11-1 and TRBJ1-4; D uncertain. Germline V gene data show CDR1 as SGHAT and CDR2 as FQDESV (reference sequence). The CDR3 sequence is 13 residues long. V gave up 1 base and J gave up 7 bases, with 7 bases separating them. The CDR3 protein is CASSLGEREKLFF. CDR3 nucleotides: TGTGCCAGCAGCTTAGGAGAGCGTGAAAAACTGTTTTTT.

V gene TRBV7-9 combines with J gene TRBJ1-1; D gene unclear. V lost 1 base and J lost 1, with 10 bases in between. Germline V gene sequence: CDR1 SEHNR, CDR2 FQNEAQ (reference sequence). CDR3 size: 15 residues. In DNA, the CDR3 is TGTGCCAGCAGCTTAGATTTGCAGTGGAACACTGAAGCTTTCTTT. It yields the protein CASSLDLQWNTEAFF.

The CDR3 loop is CASRAVRFLDEQYF. The CDR3 nucleotides read TGTGCCAGCAGGGCTGTAAGGTTCCTCGACGAGCAGTACTTC. The chain employs TRBV2 and TRBJ2-7; D is unclear. CDR1 is SNHLY, CDR2 FYNNEI, per germline. CDR3 length equals 14 residues. The V and J ends lost 6 bases and 5 bases respectively, with 17 bases between them.